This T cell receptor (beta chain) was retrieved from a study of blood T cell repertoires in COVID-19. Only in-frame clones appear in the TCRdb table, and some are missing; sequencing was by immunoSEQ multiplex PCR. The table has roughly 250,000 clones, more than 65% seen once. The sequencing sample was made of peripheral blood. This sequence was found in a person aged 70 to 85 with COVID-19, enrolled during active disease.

The CDR3 region is CASSMMSGTGNLLETQYF. CDR3 bases: TGTGCCAGCAGTATGATGTCTGGGACAGGGAATTTACTGGAGACCCAGTACTTC. The chain joins TRBV27 to TRBJ2-5; TRBD1 agrees at 9 bases. This CDR3 contains 18 residues. Germline CDR1 MNHEY, CDR2 SMNVEV (reference sequence). V dropped 5 bases and J dropped 5; count of bases not matched to a gene: 18.